The 23 T cell receptor beta chains below come from one sample, sequenced in a study of shared clonotypes between healthy human individuals. Produced via immunoSEQ multiplex PCR; TCRdb's table is partial and in-frame only. In the table there are hundreds of thousands of clones, roughly 98% of which are singletons. Naive CD8 cells lacked CD45RO and underwent positive selection for CCR7, leaving out terminally differentiated effector memory CD45RA+ cells. Source material: naive CD8+ T cells sorted from blood. The receptors originated from a man younger than 45 in good health.

The chain employs TRBV29-1 and TRBJ2-1, with 11 bases matching TRBD2. The CDR3 contains 17 residues. Per the germline V gene, CDR1 is SQVTM and CDR2 is ANQGSEA. J gave up 1 base and V 4 bases, and 9 bases lay outside the gene matches. In DNA, the CDR3 is TGCAGCGTTGTGGGACTAGCGGACAATCCATCCTACAATGAGCAGTTCTTC. It translates to CSVVGLADNPSYNEQFF.

This chain connects TRBV28 to TRBJ1-5; D unclear. The CDR3 runs to 14 residues. Germline CDR1 is MDHEN and CDR2 is SYDVKM. V lost 6 bases to trimming and J lost 5 bases, with 14 bases between them. CDR3 loop: CASSSLSRYQPQHF. In DNA form, the CDR3 reads TGTGCCAGCAGCTCCCTTAGCAGATATCAGCCCCAGCATTTT.

The V call is TRBV27, the J call TRBJ2-7, with 8 nucleotides matching TRBD1. The germline V gene encodes CDR1 MNHEY and CDR2 SMNVEV (reference sequence). The ends lost 5 bases at V and 6 bases at J; junction bases unmatched: 9. The CDR3 consists of 14 residues. The CDR3 reads CASSPGQGTLEQYF. The CDR3, as DNA: TGTGCCAGCAGTCCAGGACAGGGTACCCTCGAGCAGTACTTC.

The gene calls are TRBV10-2 and TRBJ2-7; 8 bases are a match to TRBD1. The CDR3 spans 14 residues. Germline assignment: CDR1 WSHSY and CDR2 SAAADI. Trimming at V came to 5 bases and at J to 3 bases, leaving 6 bases not matched to a gene. The CDR3 loop reads CASSSGTGHYEQYF. DNA for the CDR3: TGCGCCAGCAGTTCCGGGACAGGACACTACGAGCAGTACTTC.

V and J are TRBV11-2 and TRBJ2-1, with D possibly matching TRBD2 (5 bases). V lost 0 bases, J lost 3 bases, and 15 bases lay in between. The CDR3 contains 17 residues. Germline CDR1 is SGHAT and CDR2 is FQNNGV. The CDR3 loop is CASSLDGPRASYNEQFF. The CDR3 coding sequence is TGTGCCAGCAGCTTAGATGGGCCGAGGGCTAGCTACAATGAGCAGTTCTTC.

This clone was seen a single time. The gene calls are TRBV5-1 and TRBJ2-3; 8 positions match TRBD1. This CDR3 comprises 14 residues. Per germline, CDR1 SGHRS and CDR2 YFSETQ. The V segment lost 0 bases and the J segment 3 bases; nucleotides outside the gene matches: 0. In DNA, the CDR3 is TGCGCCAGCAGCTTGGGGACAGGGACAGATACGCAGTATTTT. As protein: CASSLGTGTDTQYF.

The chain recombines TRBV28 with TRBJ1-1; D call uncertain. CDR1 and CDR2 (germline): MDHEN, SYDVKM. Between the trimmed V and J ends, which lost 6 bases and 4 bases, there was a span of 21 bases. This CDR3 contains 16 residues. CDR3 loop: CASRAPSERSSTEAFF. The CDR3 region has the DNA TGTGCCAGCAGGGCCCCCAGCGAGAGGTCAAGCACTGAAGCTTTCTTT.

The V gene is TRBV7-9, the J gene TRBJ2-7, with D possibly matching TRBD2 (6 bases). Germline assignment: CDR1 SEHNR and CDR2 FQNEAQ (reference sequence). The CDR3 totals 16 residues. V lost 5 bases, J lost 3 bases, and 20 bases lay in between. CDR3 in amino acids: CASSPVRGVTNYEQYF. DNA for the CDR3: TGTGCCAGCAGCCCAGTGCGGGGTGTTACAAACTACGAGCAGTACTTC.

This chain links TRBV28 with TRBJ2-1, with D hard to call. The CDR3 spans 15 residues. Trimming stripped 1 base from V and 5 bases from J, with 12 bases between. From germline, CDR1 is MDHEN and CDR2 SYDVKM. The CDR3 loop is CASSLYQVVDNEQFF. The CDR3 region has the DNA TGTGCCAGCAGTTTATACCAGGTTGTTGACAATGAGCAGTTCTTC. The complete variable domain, with remaining parts taken from reference TRBV28 and TRBJ2-1, reads DVKVTQSSRYLVKRTGEKVFLECVQDMDHENMFWYRQDPGLGLRLIYFSYDVKMKEKGDIPEGYSVSREKKERFSLILESASTNQTSMYLCASSLYQVVDNEQFFGPGTRLTVL.

In this sample, this clone turned up once. The V gene is TRBV28, the J gene TRBJ2-7; 7 bases line up with TRBD2. V was clipped by 6 bases and J by 0 bases; unmatched bases: 14. CDR1 and CDR2 from the germline V gene are MDHEN and SYDVKM. This CDR3 is 17 amino acids long. The CDR3 DNA follows: TGTGCCAGCAGCGGGGGTGGAACTAGCGCAATCTCCTACGAGCAGTACTTC. Its protein product is CASSGGGTSAISYEQYF.

The V and J genes are TRBV20-1 and TRBJ1-2; D gene uncertain. The germline gives CDR1 DFQATT, CDR2 SNEGSKA (reference sequence). The CDR3 runs to 8 residues. V was pared by 6 bases and J by 7 bases, with 3 bases between. The CDR3 loop is CSAGGYTF. The DNA of the CDR3 is TGCAGTGCCGGTGGCTACACCTTC.

CDR3 in amino acids: CAWSQGAGVQETQYF. CDR3 DNA: TGTGCCTGGAGCCAGGGGGCGGGGGTCCAAGAGACCCAGTACTTC. This chain links TRBV30 with TRBJ2-5; D might be TRBD1 (8 bases). The germline CDR1 and CDR2 sequences are GTSNPN and SVGIG (reference sequence). The V end lost 3 bases, the J end lost 1 base, and 15 bases lay between the germline ends. CDR3 length: 15 residues.

The chain recombines TRBV27 with TRBJ1-1; no firm D call. CDR1 is MNHEY and CDR2 is SMNVEV in the germline V gene (reference sequence). V was pared by 7 bases and J by 9 bases, with 12 bases between. This CDR3 comprises 11 residues. The DNA of the CDR3 is TGTGCCAGCAAAAGGAGGGAAAAAGCTTTCTTT. It encodes CASKRREKAFF.

This sequence joins TRBV10-3 and TRBJ2-2, with D perhaps TRBD2 (7 bases). The CDR3 contains 15 residues. Germline V lookup: CDR1 ENHRY, CDR2 SYGVKD. V lost 10 bases and J lost 6, with 21 bases in between. The DNA of the CDR3 is TGTGCCACCATGAGGGGGACTACTACGGCCGGGGAGCTGTTTTTT. Encoded protein: CATMRGTTTAGELFF.

The genes are TRBV7-3 and TRBJ2-1; D might be TRBD2 (5 bases). CDR3 size: 14 residues. V lost 2 bases, J lost 5 bases, and 10 bases lay in between. CDR1 SGHTA and CDR2 FQGTGA come from the germline V gene. This CDR3 reads CASSLLSGDNEQFF. The CDR3 bases are TGTGCCAGCAGCTTACTTTCCGGGGACAATGAGCAGTTCTTC.

The chain employs TRBV19 and TRBJ2-3; 8 nucleotides align to TRBD1. The ends lost 7 bases at V and 4 bases at J; junction bases unmatched: 7. This CDR3 has 14 amino acids. Germline V gene sequence: CDR1 LNHDA, CDR2 SQIVND (reference sequence). CDR3 coding DNA: TGTGCCAGTAACCCGACAGGGGTTGCAGATACGCAGTATTTT. Its protein product is CASNPTGVADTQYF.

The chain combines TRBV13 with TRBJ1-1; 9 bases fit TRBD1. The V gene end was trimmed by 3 bases and the J gene end by 1 base; junction bases not matched to a gene: 0. Per germline, CDR1 PRHDT and CDR2 FYEKMQ (reference sequence). There are 14 residues in the CDR3. CDR3 protein: CASSLGQGNTEAFF. The DNA of the CDR3 is TGTGCCAGCAGCTTGGGACAGGGGAACACTGAAGCTTTCTTT.

The chain employs TRBV5-1 and TRBJ2-3, with D maybe TRBD2 (5 bases). Germline CDR1 reads SGHRS; CDR2 reads YFSETQ. Trimming left V 2 bases short and J 0 bases short, with 10 bases between. The CDR3 totals 15 residues. DNA of the CDR3: TGCGCCAGCAGCTTCGGGCGGACTAGCACAGATACGCAGTATTTT. Protein: CASSFGRTSTDTQYF.

The chain links TRBV10-3 to TRBJ2-7, with D perhaps assigned TRBD1 or TRBD2 (7 bases each). Germline CDR1 and CDR2: ENHRY and SYGVKD. The CDR3 has 17 residues. The V gene lost 2 bases and the J gene lost 1 base, with 18 bases spanning the gap. CDR3 protein: CAISETSGGAGSYEQYF. The DNA of the CDR3 is TGTGCCATCAGTGAGACCTCAGGGGGGGCAGGGTCCTACGAGCAGTACTTC.

The CDR3 region has the DNA TGTGCCAGCAGTTACGGGACAGGGGGAGATACGCAGTATTTT. Protein product: CASSYGTGGDTQYF. This rearrangement joins TRBV6-5 to TRBJ2-3, with TRBD1 matching 11 bases. The CDR3 loop spans 14 amino acids. From germline, CDR1 is MNHEY and CDR2 SVGAGI. Trimming at V came to 2 bases and at J to 5 bases, leaving 0 bases not matched to a gene.

V and J are TRBV5-8 and TRBJ2-7; D is unresolved. Deletions cut 4 bases from V and 7 bases from J, with 15 bases between. Germline values: CDR1 SGHTS, CDR2 YDEGEE. The CDR3 has 13 residues. In DNA, the CDR3 is TGTGCCAGCAGCGGGGTCAGGCGTAGGGAGCAGTACTTC. This sequence encodes CASSGVRRREQYF. The full variable domain, rest sourced from reference TRBV5-8 and TRBJ2-7, is EAGVTQSPTHLIKTRGQQATLRCSPISGHTSVYWYQQALGLGLQFLLWYDEGEERNRGNFPPRFSGRQFPNYSSELNVNALELEDSALYLCASSGVRRREQYFGPGTRLTVT.

This clone has only one observation. This rearrangement joins TRBV7-2 to TRBJ2-3; no firm D call. This CDR3 is built from 16 residues. Trimming left V 4 bases short and J 2 bases short, with 16 bases between. Germline V lookup: CDR1 SGHTA, CDR2 FQGNSA. The CDR3 protein is CASSSVEVVFTDTQYF. The CDR3 nucleotides are TGTGCCAGCAGCTCAGTCGAGGTGGTCTTCACAGATACGCAGTATTTT.

The CDR3 DNA reads TGTGCTTCTGACGTGGGGCGATCGATGGAAAAACTGTTTTTT. Encoded protein: CASDVGRSMEKLFF. This sequence joins TRBV30 and TRBJ1-4; possibly TRBD1 for D (5 bases). CDR3 length: 14 amino acids. Germline assignment: CDR1 GTSNPN and CDR2 SVGIG (reference sequence).